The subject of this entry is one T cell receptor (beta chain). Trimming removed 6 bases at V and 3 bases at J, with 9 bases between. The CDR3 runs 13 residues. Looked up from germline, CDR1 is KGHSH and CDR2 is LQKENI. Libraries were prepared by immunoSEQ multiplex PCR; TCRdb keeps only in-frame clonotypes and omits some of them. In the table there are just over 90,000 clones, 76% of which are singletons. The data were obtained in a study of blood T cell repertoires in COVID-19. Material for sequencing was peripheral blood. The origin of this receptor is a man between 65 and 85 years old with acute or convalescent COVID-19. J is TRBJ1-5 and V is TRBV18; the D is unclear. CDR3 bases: TGTGCCAGCTCCAGACACTTCAATCAGCCCCAGCATTTT. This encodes CASSRHFNQPQHF.